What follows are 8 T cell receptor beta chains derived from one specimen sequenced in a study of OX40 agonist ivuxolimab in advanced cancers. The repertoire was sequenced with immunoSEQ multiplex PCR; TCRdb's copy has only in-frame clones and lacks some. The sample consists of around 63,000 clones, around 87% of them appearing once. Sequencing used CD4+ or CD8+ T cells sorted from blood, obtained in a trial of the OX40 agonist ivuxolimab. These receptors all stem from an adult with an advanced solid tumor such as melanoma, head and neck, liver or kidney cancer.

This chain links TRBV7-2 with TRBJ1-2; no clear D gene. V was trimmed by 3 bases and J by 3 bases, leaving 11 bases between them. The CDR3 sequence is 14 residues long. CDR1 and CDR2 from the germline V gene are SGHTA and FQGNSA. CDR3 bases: TGTGCCAGCAGCTTCGGCTCCGGGCACTATGGCTACACCTTC. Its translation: CASSFGSGHYGYTF.

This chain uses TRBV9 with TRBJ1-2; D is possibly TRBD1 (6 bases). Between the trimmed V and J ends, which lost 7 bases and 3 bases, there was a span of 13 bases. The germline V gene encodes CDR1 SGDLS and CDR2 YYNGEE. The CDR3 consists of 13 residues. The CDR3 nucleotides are TGTGCCAGCTCTAACGGGGGCGACTATGGCTACACCTTC. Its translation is CASSNGGDYGYTF.

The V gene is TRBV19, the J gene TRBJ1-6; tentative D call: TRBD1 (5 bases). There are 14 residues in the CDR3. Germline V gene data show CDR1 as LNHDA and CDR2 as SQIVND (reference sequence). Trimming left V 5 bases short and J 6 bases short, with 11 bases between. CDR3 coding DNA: TGTGCCAGTAGTGGACAACAGATTAATTCACCCCTCCACTTT. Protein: CASSGQQINSPLHF.

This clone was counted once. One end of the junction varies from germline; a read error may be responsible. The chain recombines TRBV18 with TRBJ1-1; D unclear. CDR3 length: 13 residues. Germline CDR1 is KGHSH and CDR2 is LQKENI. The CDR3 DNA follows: TGTGCCAGCTCACCACCGAGCATATCTAAAGGAATCTTT. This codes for CASSPPSISKGIF.

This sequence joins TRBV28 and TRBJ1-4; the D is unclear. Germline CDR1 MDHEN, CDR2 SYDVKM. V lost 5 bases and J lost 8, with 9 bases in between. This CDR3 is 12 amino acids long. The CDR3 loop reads CASSGMEEKLFF. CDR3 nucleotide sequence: TGTGCCAGCAGTGGGATGGAGGAAAAACTGTTTTTT.

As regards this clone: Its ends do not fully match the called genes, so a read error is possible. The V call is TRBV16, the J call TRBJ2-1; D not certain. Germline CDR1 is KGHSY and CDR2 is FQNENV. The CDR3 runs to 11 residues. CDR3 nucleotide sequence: TGTGCCAGCAGCCAAAACGAACACCAGATCTTC. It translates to CASSQNEHQIF.

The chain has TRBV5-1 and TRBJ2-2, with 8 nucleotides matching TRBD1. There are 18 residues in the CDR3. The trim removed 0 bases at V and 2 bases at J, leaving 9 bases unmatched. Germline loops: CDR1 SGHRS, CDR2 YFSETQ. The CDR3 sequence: CASSLEGWDRRNTGELFF. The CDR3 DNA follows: TGCGCCAGCAGCTTGGAGGGGTGGGACAGGCGAAACACCGGGGAGCTGTTTTTT.

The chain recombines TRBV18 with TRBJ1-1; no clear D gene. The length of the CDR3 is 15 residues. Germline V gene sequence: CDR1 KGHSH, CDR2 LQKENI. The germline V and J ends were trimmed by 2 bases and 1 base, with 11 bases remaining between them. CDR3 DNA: TGTGCCAGCTCACCAAGTGTCAGCTCGAACACTGAAGCTTTCTTT. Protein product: CASSPSVSSNTEAFF.